This TCR beta chain was sequenced during a study of cytomegalovirus exposure and HLA in healthy donors. The germline CDR1 and CDR2 sequences are LGHNA and YSLEER. Deletions cut 4 bases from V and 1 base from J, with 11 bases between. CDR3 size: 16 residues. 60 Vbeta and 13 Jbeta primers were used in PCR. Profiling relied on immunoSEQ multiplex PCR, and the TCRdb table lists in-frame clones only, not all of them. The repertoire holds about 130,000 clones, with 81% as singletons. Only one count was recorded for this clone. Sequenced sample: PBMCs. The J gene is TRBJ2-6, the V gene TRBV4-3; D is possibly TRBD2 (5 bases). This sequence was found in a man aged 18 to 29 in good health and CMV-seropositive. This CDR3 is CASSPRGGSGANVLTF. DNA of the CDR3: TGCGCCAGCAGCCCGCGAGGAGGATCTGGGGCCAACGTCCTGACTTTC.